This T cell receptor beta chain is drawn from a study of blood T cell repertoires in COVID-19. Study-level information: Acute-phase and convalescent COVID-19 samples originated in the United States, Italy and Spain. Sample material is recorded as cDNA or gDNA derived from T cells, B-cell-depleted T cells, or PBMCs.

Sequencing used immunoSEQ multiplex PCR; TCRdb keeps in-frame clones, though not all of them. The sample contains 160,000 or so clones, 86% of which appear only once. With 6 bases removed from V and 4 bases from J, the gap between germline ends came to 15 bases. The CDR3 loop spans 14 amino acids. Per the germline V gene, CDR1 is MNHEY and CDR2 is SVGEGT. The chain joins TRBV6-2 or TRBV6-3 to TRBJ1-2; the D is unclear. Input material: peripheral blood. This sequence was found in a woman in her seventies with acute or convalescent COVID-19. In nucleotides, the CDR3 is TGTGCCAGCAGCCTAACACAGTCCCTCTATGGCTACACCTTC. This sequence encodes CASSLTQSLYGYTF.